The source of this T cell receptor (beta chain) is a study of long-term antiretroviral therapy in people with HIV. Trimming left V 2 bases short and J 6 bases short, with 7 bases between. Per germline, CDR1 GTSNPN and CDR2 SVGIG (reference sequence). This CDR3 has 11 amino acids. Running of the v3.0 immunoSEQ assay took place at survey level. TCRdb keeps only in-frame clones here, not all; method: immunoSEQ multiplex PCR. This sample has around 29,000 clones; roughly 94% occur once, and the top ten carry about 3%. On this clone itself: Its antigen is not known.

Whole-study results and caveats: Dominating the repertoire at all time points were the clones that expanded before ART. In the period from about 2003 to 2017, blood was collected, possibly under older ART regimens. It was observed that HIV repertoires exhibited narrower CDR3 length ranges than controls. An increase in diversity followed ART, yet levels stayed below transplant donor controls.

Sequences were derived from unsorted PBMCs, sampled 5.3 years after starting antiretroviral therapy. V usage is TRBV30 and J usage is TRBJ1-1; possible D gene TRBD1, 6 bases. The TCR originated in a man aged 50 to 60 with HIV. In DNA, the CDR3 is TGTGCCTGGAGTAGGACAGCTGAAGCTTTCTTT. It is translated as CAWSRTAEAFF.